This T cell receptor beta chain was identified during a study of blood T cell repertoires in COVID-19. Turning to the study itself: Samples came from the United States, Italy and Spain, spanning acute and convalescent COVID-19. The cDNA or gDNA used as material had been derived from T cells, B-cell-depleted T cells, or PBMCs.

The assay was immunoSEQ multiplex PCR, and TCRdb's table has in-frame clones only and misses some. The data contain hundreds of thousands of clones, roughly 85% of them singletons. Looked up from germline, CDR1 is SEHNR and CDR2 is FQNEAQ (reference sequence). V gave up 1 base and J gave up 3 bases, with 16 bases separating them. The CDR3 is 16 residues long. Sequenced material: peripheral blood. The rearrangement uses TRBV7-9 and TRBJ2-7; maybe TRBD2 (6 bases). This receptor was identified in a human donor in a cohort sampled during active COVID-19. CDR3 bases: TGTGCCAGCAGCTTAGGGGTCAGCGGGTCCTTCTACGAGCAGTACTTC. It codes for CASSLGVSGSFYEQYF.